The source of this T cell receptor beta chain is a study of blood T cell repertoires in COVID-19. The overall study: COVID-19 samples collected from the United States, Italy and Spain covered acute and convalescent phases. PBMCs, B-cell-depleted T cells, or T cells were the source of the cDNA or gDNA that made up the material.

The Seattle patients joined while their infection was active and were tracked longitudinally afterward. V lost 6 bases, J lost 5 bases, and 10 bases lay in between. CDR3 length: 12 amino acids. The V gene's germline CDR1 is MNHEY and CDR2 SVGAGI. As handled by the study authors: Amplifying reference gene primers gave estimates of nucleated cell counts. Sequencing used immunoSEQ multiplex PCR; TCRdb keeps in-frame clones, though not all of them. Clone size and the V and J calls come from that table; the DNA yielded D and trimming. The sample yields about 250,000 clones, about 91% seen once. Sequencing was done on a sample of peripheral blood. The chain combines TRBV6-5 with TRBJ1-1, with a tentative D call TRBD1 (5 bases). This TCR was recovered from a woman aged 25 to 39 with COVID-19, enrolled during active disease. In nucleotides, the CDR3 is TGTGCCAGCAGGTTCCAGGGAACTGAAGCTTTCTTT. It is translated as CASRFQGTEAFF.